Each of the 25 T cell receptor beta chains below was sequenced from the same sample in a study of blood T cell repertoires in COVID-19. Repertoires were generated with immunoSEQ multiplex PCR, while TCRdb's copy carries only in-frame clones and drops some. The sample has about 180,000 clones, roughly 85% seen once. Material: PBMCs or T cells enriched from blood (not recorded which). All receptors derive from a man aged 55 to 70 who had recovered from COVID-19.

Details on this clone: Additional DNA sequences in this sample encode the identical CDR3. The chain employs TRBV7-2 and TRBJ2-1; D might be TRBD1 (5 bases). V was shortened by 1 base and J by 2 bases, with 9 bases between the two germline ends. This CDR3 comprises 15 residues. CDR1 is SGHTA and CDR2 is FQGNSA in the germline V gene. Here the CDR3 reads CASSLGTGPYNEQFF. DNA of the CDR3: TGTGCCAGCAGCTTAGGAACAGGACCCTACAATGAGCAGTTCTTC.

The CDR3 sequence: CSVAKTTSGLNNEQFF. The CDR3 nucleotides are TGCAGCGTTGCTAAGACCACTAGCGGGTTAAACAATGAGCAGTTCTTC. The chain has TRBV29-1 and TRBJ2-1, with 9 bases aligning to TRBD2. CDR1 SQVTM and CDR2 ANQGSEA come from the germline V gene. Unmatched junction bases numbered 12, after V lost 4 bases and J lost 5 bases. The CDR3 totals 16 residues.

This clone was recorded only once. The V call is TRBV27, the J call TRBJ1-5; D is uncertain. The V end was cut by 2 bases, the J end by 9 bases, with 11 bases between. The CDR3 loop spans 13 amino acids. Germline V gene data show CDR1 as MNHEY and CDR2 as SMNVEV (reference sequence). The CDR3 protein is CASSLGVRGPQHF. The CDR3 DNA follows: TGTGCCAGCAGTTTAGGGGTACGGGGGCCCCAGCATTTT.

The chain couples TRBV3-1 (or the pseudogene TRBV3-2) to TRBJ1-1; D is unresolved. Germline V gives CDR1 LGHDT, CDR2 YNNKEL (reference sequence). The CDR3 covers 15 residues. V was pared by 1 base and J by 4 bases, with 13 bases between. The CDR3 bases are TGTGCCAGCAGCCAAGGCCTCAGGTTGGCCACTGAAGCTTTCTTT. It encodes CASSQGLRLATEAFF.

V gene TRBV7-6 combines with J gene TRBJ1-1, with 8 bases that match TRBD1. The V gene end was trimmed by 5 bases and the J gene end by 4 bases; junction bases not matched to a gene: 9. This CDR3 contains 15 residues. Germline CDR1 SGHVS, CDR2 FNYEAQ. CDR3 protein: CASSPEQGVVTEAFF. The DNA for the CDR3 is TGTGCCAGCAGCCCTGAACAGGGGGTGGTCACTGAAGCTTTCTTT.

The V and J genes are TRBV15 and TRBJ1-4; D unresolved. Trimming removed 4 bases at V and 7 bases at J, with 13 bases between. The CDR3 covers 14 residues. Germline lookup yields CDR1 LNHNV and CDR2 YYDKDF (reference sequence). CDR3 sequence: CATSKSSPPEKLFF. As DNA, the CDR3 is TGTGCCACCAGCAAAAGTAGCCCGCCTGAAAAACTGTTTTTT.

The chain carries TRBV27 and TRBJ1-2; D might be TRBD1 (6 bases). V was trimmed by 5 bases and J by 8 bases, leaving 18 bases between them. CDR3 length equals 14 residues. Germline-derived CDR1 and CDR2 are MNHEY and SMNVEV (reference sequence). The CDR3 spells CASSPYRGGRGYTF. The CDR3 DNA reads TGTGCCAGCAGTCCTTATAGGGGGGGCCGGGGCTACACCTTC.

This chain connects TRBV5-1 to TRBJ2-7, with 8 bases matching TRBD2. V shed 2 bases and J 0 bases; nucleotides not matched to a gene: 7. The CDR3 loop spans 16 amino acids. The germline V gene has CDR1 SGHRS and CDR2 YFSETQ. The CDR3 nucleotides are TGCGCCAGCAGCTTAGGAAGCGGGGGCCGCTCCTACGAGCAGTACTTC. It is translated as CASSLGSGGRSYEQYF.

The chain has TRBV7-2 and TRBJ2-7, with D perhaps TRBD2 (6 bases). The CDR3 consists of 16 residues. V was cut by 4 bases and J by 6 bases, with 22 bases left in between. Germline values: CDR1 SGHTA, CDR2 FQGNSA. CDR3 sequence (DNA): TGTGCCAGCAGCTCGACAGTTTCCTCTTGGACTACCGAGCAGTACTTC. As protein: CASSSTVSSWTTEQYF.

This clone was seen only once. This chain links TRBV12-3 or TRBV12-4 with TRBJ2-7, with a tentative D call TRBD1 (5 bases). The CDR3 is made up of 13 amino acids. V was clipped by 8 bases and J by 3 bases, with 14 bases between them. The CDR3: CASARQSSYEQYF. The CDR3, as DNA: TGTGCCAGCGCTAGACAGTCAAGCTACGAGCAGTACTTC.

The J gene is TRBJ2-3, the V gene TRBV5-1; D remains ambiguous. Looked up from germline, CDR1 is SGHRS and CDR2 is YFSETQ. The V and J ends lost 2 bases and 3 bases respectively, with 10 bases between them. This CDR3 spans 14 amino acids. Here the CDR3 reads CASSFRDITDTQYF. The CDR3 nucleotides read TGCGCCAGCAGCTTCCGTGACATTACAGATACGCAGTATTTT. Variable domain in full (rest from reference TRBV5-1 and TRBJ2-3): KAGVTQTPRYLIKTRGQQVTLSCSPISGHRSVSWYQQTPGQGLQFLFEYFSETQRNKGNFPGRFSGRQFSNSRSEMNVSTLELGDSALYLCASSFRDITDTQYFGPGTRLTVL.

A remark on this clone: One junction end disagrees with the germline gene, perhaps due to a read error. The chain joins TRBV7-7 to TRBJ2-5; TRBD2 matches 9 bases. The CDR3 has 15 amino acids. The germline V gene encodes CDR1 SSHAT and CDR2 FNYEAQ (reference sequence). In DNA, the CDR3 is TGTGCTAGCAGCCCTAATAGCGGGAGCCAAGAGACCCAGTACTTC. Its protein is CASSPNSGSQETQYF.

This rearrangement joins TRBV10-3 to TRBJ2-1, with TRBD1 identical over 7 bases. Germline assignment: CDR1 ENHRY and CDR2 SYGVKD. This CDR3 is 12 amino acids long. With V trimmed by 8 bases and J by 5 bases, 3 bases remained unmatched. In nucleotides, the CDR3 is TGTGCCATCCGACAGGGCAACAATGAGCAGTTCTTC. This sequence encodes CAIRQGNNEQFF.

The V and J genes are TRBV2 and TRBJ2-7; 9 bases match TRBD1. The CDR3 consists of 14 residues. After removal of 8 bases from V and 3 bases from J, the junction contained 8 bases not matched to a gene. Germline CDR1 SNHLY, CDR2 FYNNEI. DNA for the CDR3: TGTGCCAGCTACTTCGGGACAGGGATCTACGAGCAGTACTTC. As protein: CASYFGTGIYEQYF.

V is TRBV5-1 and J is TRBJ2-3; D ambiguous. The V gene's germline CDR1 is SGHRS and CDR2 YFSETQ. Trimming left V 2 bases short and J 0 bases short, with 7 bases between. CDR3 length: 14 residues. CDR3 DNA sequence: TGCGCCAGCAGCTTTTACTCTAGCACAGATACGCAGTATTTT. Translated, it gives CASSFYSSTDTQYF. The variable domain in full, completed from reference TRBV5-1 and TRBJ2-3, reads KAGVTQTPRYLIKTRGQQVTLSCSPISGHRSVSWYQQTPGQGLQFLFEYFSETQRNKGNFPGRFSGRQFSNSRSEMNVSTLELGDSALYLCASSFYSSTDTQYFGPGTRLTVL.

This clone was counted a few times. The genes are TRBV28 and TRBJ1-5; TRBD1 matches 7 bases. The length of the CDR3 is 14 residues. The V segment lost 7 bases and the J segment 3 bases; nucleotides outside the gene matches: 6. Looked up from germline, CDR1 is MDHEN and CDR2 is SYDVKM. The CDR3 here is CASNLGTDNQPQHF. CDR3 in DNA: TGTGCCAGCAACCTCGGGACAGACAATCAGCCCCAGCATTTT.

This clone has a handful of counts. The chain joins TRBV7-2 to TRBJ2-7; weak D call: TRBD1 (6 bases). This CDR3 region has 14 residues. The ends were cut back, 5 bases at V and 1 base at J, with 12 bases in the middle. CDR1 and CDR2 (germline): SGHTA, FQGNSA. The CDR3 sequence is CASSTQQGSYEQYF. DNA for the CDR3: TGTGCCAGCAGCACTCAACAGGGTTCCTACGAGCAGTACTTC.

CDR3 residues: CASTRTAFTGELFF. For the CDR3, the DNA is TGTGCCAGCACCAGGACAGCTTTCACCGGGGAGCTGTTTTTT. The chain joins TRBV7-9 to TRBJ2-2, with D perhaps matching TRBD1 (6 bases). Germline values: CDR1 SEHNR, CDR2 FQNEAQ (reference sequence). With 7 bases removed from V and 4 bases from J, the gap between germline ends came to 13 bases. The CDR3 spans 14 residues.

The rearrangement joins TRBV7-8 to TRBJ2-5, with 13 bases identical to TRBD2. The junction had 4 bases not matched to a gene; V was cut back by 5 bases and J by 4 bases. CDR1 is SGHVS, CDR2 FQNEAQ, per germline. This CDR3 comprises 15 residues. CDR3 DNA sequence: TGTGCCAGCAGCCAGGGACTAGCGGGGATAGAGACCCAGTACTTC. Translated, it gives CASSQGLAGIETQYF.

V usage is TRBV4-1 and J usage is TRBJ1-1; 9 nucleotides agree with TRBD1. Trimming cost V 0 bases and J 11 bases; bases outside gene matches: 10. The CDR3 totals 15 residues. Germline V gives CDR1 MGHRA, CDR2 YSYEKL. DNA for the CDR3: TGCGCCAGCAGCCAAGAATGGGGGGGACAGGGAATCGCTTTCTTT. This codes for CASSQEWGGQGIAFF.

The rearrangement links TRBV3-1 (or the pseudogene TRBV3-2) to TRBJ1-1, with D hard to call. V gave up 3 bases and J gave up 1 base, with 9 bases separating them. Germline values: CDR1 LGHDT, CDR2 YNNKEL (reference sequence). This CDR3 contains 14 residues. For the CDR3, the DNA is TGTGCCAGCAGCCAGAGAGGCGGGAACACTGAAGCTTTCTTT. This translates into CASSQRGGNTEAFF.

The chain recombines TRBV2 with TRBJ1-1; no clear D gene. Looked up from germline, CDR1 is SNHLY and CDR2 is FYNNEI. Trimming took off 6 bases at V and 0 bases at J, with 11 bases between the two ends. This CDR3 comprises 14 residues. The CDR3 sequence is CASSLAQLNTEAFF. The CDR3 coding sequence is TGTGCCAGCAGCCTGGCACAGCTGAACACTGAAGCTTTCTTT.

This sequence joins TRBV5-1 and TRBJ1-2, with 12 bases identical to TRBD1. Trimming at V came to 6 bases and at J to 7 bases, leaving 7 bases not matched to a gene. Germline CDR1 reads SGHRS; CDR2 reads YFSETQ. CDR3 size: 14 residues. The CDR3 nucleotides are TGCGCCAGCAAGACCGGGACAGGGGGCTTTGGCTACACCTTC. Encoded protein: CASKTGTGGFGYTF.

The sample holds one count of this clone. The chain carries TRBV19 and TRBJ1-2; no clear D gene. Germline loops: CDR1 LNHDA, CDR2 SQIVND (reference sequence). Trimming removed 0 bases from V and 6 bases from J, with 14 bases in between. CDR3 length: 15 residues. The CDR3 nucleotides read TGTGCCAGTAGTATAGATCCCTTCCCAGAGGATGGCTACACCTTC. Its translation is CASSIDPFPEDGYTF.

The gene calls are TRBV6-1 and TRBJ1-1; D ambiguous. The CDR3 is 11 residues long. Germline V gene data show CDR1 as MNHNS and CDR2 as SASEGT. V was cut by 2 bases and J by 10 bases, with 8 bases left in between. DNA of the CDR3: TGTGCCAGCAGTGAATATTATGTAGCTTTCTTT. Its translation is CASSEYYVAFF.